These 18 T cell receptor beta chains were sequenced from one sample in a study of blood T cells in healthy people across ages. Combining a sample-barcoded 5' primer with a J-beta primer mix, a second PCR ran for about 6 to 12 cycles. Using its own MiXCR run on the 5' RACE reads, TCRdb lists one record per CDR3 protein. Among over 550,000 distinct CDR3 sequences, under 30% were seen once, and the ten largest hold approximately 14%. Material for sequencing was blood. The source is a woman older than 75 in good health.

In the case of this clonotype: This may stem from a read error, because a much larger clone lies one nucleotide away. The chain couples TRBV12-3 or TRBV12-4 to TRBJ2-4; D is perhaps TRBD1 or TRBD2 (5 bases each). There are 14 residues in the CDR3. The germline V and J ends were trimmed by 3 bases and 13 bases, with 19 bases remaining between them. The CDR3 spells CASSFAGADYGQYF. The DNA of the CDR3 is TGTGCCAGCAGTTTTGCCGGGGCCGACTACGGGCAGTACTTC.

This clonotype has a count of ten or more. The chain is built from TRBV6-5 and TRBJ2-7, with D possibly matching TRBD1 (6 bases). This CDR3 is 16 amino acids long. The V and J ends lost 4 bases and 0 bases respectively, with 16 bases between them. CDR1 MNHEY and CDR2 SVGAGI come from the germline V gene. The CDR3 reads CASSSRLTGSSYEQYF. The CDR3 DNA is TGTGCCAGCAGTTCCCGACTCACAGGGAGCTCCTACGAGCAGTACTTC.

In its sample, this clonotype was seen a few times. At one end the junction does not follow the germline gene, possibly because of a read error. The rearrangement links TRBV9 to TRBJ2-2, with D maybe TRBD2 (5 bases). CDR1 and CDR2 from the germline V gene are SGDLS and YYNGEE. The CDR3 length is 13 residues. In DNA form, the CDR3 reads TGTGCCAGCAGCGTAGGGGTCACCGGGGAGCAGTTTTTT. Its protein is CASSVGVTGEQFF.

Of note for this clonotype: A clone one base away is much larger, so this may be a read error. The J gene is TRBJ1-4, the V gene TRBV15; no clear D. The CDR3 extends over 15 amino acids. Germline CDR1 is LNHNV and CDR2 is YYDKDF (reference sequence). Trimming pared 1 base from V and 3 bases from J, leaving 9 bases between. Written as DNA, the CDR3 is TGTGCCACCAGCAGAGGTAGAGCAGCTAATGAAAAACTGTTTTTT. Its translation: CATSRGRAANEKLFF.

This clonotype was seen ten or more times. This chain joins TRBV15 and TRBJ2-7; D is ambiguous. Deletions cut 3 bases from V and 2 bases from J, with 14 bases between. Germline V gene sequence: CDR1 LNHNV, CDR2 YYDKDF (reference sequence). CDR3 length: 15 amino acids. In DNA form, the CDR3 reads TGTGCCACCAGCAGCCCCCTAGGTGGGACCTACGAGCAGTACTTC. Translated, it gives CATSSPLGGTYEQYF.

This clonotype appeared a few times. V gene TRBV12-3 or TRBV12-4 combines with J gene TRBJ1-1; the match to TRBD1 covers 9 bases. This CDR3 region has 14 residues. V lost 5 bases and J lost 8; bases outside the gene matches: 9. The CDR3 sequence: CASSTGTGRVEAFF. The DNA for the CDR3 is TGTGCCAGCAGTACCGGGACAGGGAGGGTAGAAGCTTTCTTT.

Concerning this clonotype: The junction departs from the called germline gene at one end, perhaps through a read error. This chain connects TRBV5-1 to TRBJ1-5; D possibly corresponds to TRBD1 (5 bases). Germline-derived CDR1 and CDR2 are SGHRS and YFSETQ. This CDR3 spans 14 amino acids. The DNA of the CDR3 is TGCTCCAGCAGTTGGGACGGTAGCAATCAGCCCCAGCATTTT. The encoded protein is CSSSWDGSNQPQHF.

Turning to this clonotype: Since no conserved phenylalanine or tryptophan closes the CDR3, a read error is the likely cause. J is TRBJ1-5 and V is TRBV7-2; 7 bases line up with TRBD1. Germline-derived CDR1 and CDR2 are SGHTA and FQGNSA. The CDR3 has 19 amino acids. V was clipped by 2 bases and J by 3 bases; unmatched bases: 16. CDR3 region: CASSLLSTQLGQNNQPQHV. The DNA of the CDR3 is TGTGCCAGCAGCTTACTGTCCACACAGTTGGGACAGAACAATCAGCCCCAGCATGTT.

The chain joins TRBV18 to TRBJ2-7, with D hard to call. Germline V gene lookup returns CDR1 KGHSH and CDR2 LQKENI. With 0 bases removed from V and 4 bases from J, the gap between germline ends came to 7 bases. There are 13 residues in the CDR3. The CDR3 coding sequence is TGTGCCAGCTCACCACCGTCGGCTTACGAGCAGTACTTC. It translates to CASSPPSAYEQYF.

Comment on this clonotype: A junction end diverges from the germline sequence, so it may reflect a read error. This rearrangement joins TRBV24-1 to TRBJ1-1; unclear D gene. This CDR3 region has 12 residues. Germline CDR1 and CDR2: KGHDR and SFDVKD. CDR3: CVTSDFSGEAFF. CDR3 DNA: TGTGTCACCAGTGATTTTAGCGGGGAAGCTTTCTTT.

This clonotype occurred many times. The genes are TRBV27 and TRBJ1-2, with TRBD1 identical over 10 bases. The germline V gene has CDR1 MNHEY and CDR2 SMNVEV (reference sequence). The CDR3 is 13 amino acids. V lost 6 bases to trimming and J lost 11 bases; unmatched junction nucleotides: 9. The chain's CDR3 is CASRVTGGAFYTF. CDR3 nucleotide sequence: TGTGCCAGCAGGGTGACAGGGGGCGCTTTTTACACCTTC.

The rearrangement uses TRBV4-1 and TRBJ2-5; D not certain. Looked up from germline, CDR1 is MGHRA and CDR2 is YSYEKL. V was clipped by 1 base and J by 2 bases, with 5 bases between them. The CDR3 runs 13 residues. The CDR3 reads CASSQAQQETQYF. DNA of the CDR3: TGCGCCAGCAGCCAAGCGCAGCAAGAGACCCAGTACTTC.

The chain recombines TRBV10-3 with TRBJ2-7, with 8 bases lining up with TRBD1. The DNA end lines up better with TRBJ2-5; the J call may be wrong. This CDR3 has 14 amino acids. Germline V gene sequence: CDR1 ENHRY, CDR2 SYGVKD. The CDR3 bases are TGTGCCATCAGTGAGTCGACAGGGGAGGAGACCCAGTACTTC. This codes for CAISESTGEETQYF.

This clonotype has more than one count but fewer than ten. This rearrangement joins TRBV12-3 or TRBV12-4 to TRBJ2-2; 8 positions match TRBD1. The CDR3 length is 16 residues. Trimming at V came to 1 base and at J to 2 bases, leaving 3 bases not matched to a gene. CDR3 residues: CASSLGQGINTGELFF. In DNA, the CDR3 is TGTGCCAGCAGTTTAGGACAGGGGATAAACACCGGGGAGCTGTTTTTT.

Comment on this clonotype: A single base separates this from a much larger clone, so it may be a read error. J is TRBJ2-1 and V is TRBV7-9; D not certain. The CDR3 length is 14 residues. V was cut by 4 bases and J by 4 bases, with 11 bases left in between. Germline V gives CDR1 SEHNR, CDR2 FQNEAQ (reference sequence). The CDR3 region has the DNA TGTGCCAGCAGCTGGCAGCGACAATACAATGAGCAGTTCTTC. The encoded protein is CASSWQRQYNEQFF.

Note on this clonotype: This may come from a read error, since a much larger clone is one base off. The genes are TRBV2 and TRBJ2-5; D may be TRBD1 (6 bases). V dropped 7 bases and J dropped 11 bases, with 23 bases sitting between them. The CDR3 is 14 residues long. Germline lookup yields CDR1 SNHLY and CDR2 FYNNEI. The CDR3 here is CASTEQGVSYGQYF. In DNA form, the CDR3 reads TGTGCCAGCACGGAACAGGGCGTTTCCTACGGGCAGTACTTC. The variable domain in full, completed from reference TRBV2 and TRBJ2-5, reads EPEVTQTPSHQVTQMGQEVILRCVPISNHLYFYWYRQILGQKVEFLVSFYNNEISEKSEIFDDQFSVERPDGSNFTLKIRSTKLEDSAMYFCASTEQGVSYGQYFGPGTRLLVL.

The J gene is TRBJ2-5, the V gene TRBV7-2; the D call may be TRBD1 or TRBD2 (5 bases each). This CDR3 is 16 amino acids long. With 0 bases removed from V and 5 bases from J, the gap between germline ends came to 16 bases. Germline CDR1 reads SGHTA; CDR2 reads FQGNSA. The CDR3, as DNA: TGTGCCAGCAGCTTAGCGCTGCCAGGGTGGGGGGAGACCCAGTACTTC. Protein sequence: CASSLALPGWGETQYF.

The V and J genes are TRBV3-1 and TRBJ1-1; tentatively, D is TRBD1 (6 bases). With 6 bases removed from V and 7 bases from J, the gap between germline ends came to 18 bases. CDR3 length equals 14 residues. Germline V lookup: CDR1 LGHDT, CDR2 YNNKEL (reference sequence). The CDR3 reads CASRAPGGQYEAFF. The CDR3 DNA is TGTGCCAGCAGAGCCCCCGGGGGCCAGTATGAAGCTTTCTTT.